Given below is one T cell receptor (beta chain) in context. Antigen: not known. Primers included in the PCR were 60 Vbeta and 13 Jbeta primers. Assay: immunoSEQ multiplex PCR; the TCRdb copy retains only in-frame clones and omits some. The repertoire consists of over 150,000 clones, with about 80% occurring once and the leading ten covering 1.4%. After removal of 5 bases from V and 4 bases from J, the junction contained 7 bases not matched to a gene. The CDR3 is 15 residues long. CDR1 is MNHEY, CDR2 SMNVEV, per germline (reference sequence). The data are from a study of cytomegalovirus exposure and HLA in healthy donors. Study results and caveats: A later analysis linked a missense variant in DCLRE1C to the trimming of TCR beta V and J genes. It was reportedly the case that the classifier diagnosed cytomegalovirus status with high specificity and sensitivity.

This chain links TRBV27 with TRBJ1-5; 8 positions agree with TRBD1. The source of this sequence is a young woman in good health and CMV-seropositive. Sequenced sample: PBMCs. The CDR3 nucleotides read TGTGCCAGCAGTCTCGACAGGGGTGGAAATCAGCCCCAGCATTTT. It translates to CASSLDRGGNQPQHF.